This TCR beta chain was documented in a study of cytomegalovirus exposure and HLA in healthy donors. Points from the study as a whole: Roughly uniform sequencing depth across donors was assumed, possibly incorrectly. The classifier reportedly diagnosed cytomegalovirus status with high specificity and sensitivity.

Comment on this clone: Its target is unknown.

The PCR ran on 60 Vbeta and 13 Jbeta primers. The method was immunoSEQ multiplex PCR; TCRdb's version includes in-frame clones alone and lacks a portion of them. The sample lists more than 130,000 clones, more than 75% occurring once. It was healthy bone marrow donors who served as donors. Sequencing was carried out using PBMCs. The TCR originated in a man between 18 and 29 years old in good health and CMV-seronegative.

The CDR3, as DNA: TGCAGTGCTAGGGAGGATACGCAGTATTTT. Amino acids: CSAREDTQYF. The chain is built from TRBV20-1 and TRBJ2-3; unclear D gene. The CDR3 is made up of 10 amino acids. Trimming pared 3 bases from V and 6 bases from J, leaving 4 bases between. Germline loops: CDR1 DFQATT, CDR2 SNEGSKA (reference sequence).